This T cell receptor beta chain was captured in a study of blood T cell repertoires in COVID-19. Germline V gene lookup returns CDR1 SGHDT and CDR2 YYEEEE. The CDR3 is made up of 11 amino acids. V was cut by 5 bases and J by 3 bases, with 6 bases left in between. Some clones are missing from TCRdb's copy, which holds only in-frame ones; the method was immunoSEQ multiplex PCR. The data show about 200,000 clones, more than 80% seen once. The sequence was collected from a woman older than 75 with acute or convalescent COVID-19. The chain couples TRBV5-6 to TRBJ2-7; D is ambiguous. What was sequenced was peripheral blood. CDR3 DNA: TGTGCCAGCAGTCCCGTCTACGAGCAGTACTTC. This codes for CASSPVYEQYF.